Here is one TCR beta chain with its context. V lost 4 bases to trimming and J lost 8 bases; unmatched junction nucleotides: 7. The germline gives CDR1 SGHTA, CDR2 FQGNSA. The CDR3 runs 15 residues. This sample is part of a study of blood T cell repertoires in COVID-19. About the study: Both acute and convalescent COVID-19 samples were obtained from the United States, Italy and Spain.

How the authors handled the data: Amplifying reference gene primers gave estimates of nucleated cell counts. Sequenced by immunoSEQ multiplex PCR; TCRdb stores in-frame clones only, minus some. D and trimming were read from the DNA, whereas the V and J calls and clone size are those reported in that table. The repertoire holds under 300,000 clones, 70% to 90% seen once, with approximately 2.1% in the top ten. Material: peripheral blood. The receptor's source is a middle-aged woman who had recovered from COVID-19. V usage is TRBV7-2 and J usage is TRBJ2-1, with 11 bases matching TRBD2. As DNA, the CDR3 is TGTGCCAGCAGCTCGAGGGTACTAGCGGGGGATGAGCAGTTCTTC. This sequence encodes CASSSRVLAGDEQFF.